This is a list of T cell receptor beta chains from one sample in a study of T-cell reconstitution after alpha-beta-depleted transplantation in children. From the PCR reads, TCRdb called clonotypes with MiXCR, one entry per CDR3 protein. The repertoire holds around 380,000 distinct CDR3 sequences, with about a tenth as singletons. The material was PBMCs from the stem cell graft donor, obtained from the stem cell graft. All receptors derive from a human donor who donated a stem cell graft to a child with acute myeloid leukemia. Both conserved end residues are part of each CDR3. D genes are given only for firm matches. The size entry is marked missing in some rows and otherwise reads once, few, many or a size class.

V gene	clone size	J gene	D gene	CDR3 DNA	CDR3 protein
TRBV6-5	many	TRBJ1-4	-	TGTGCCAGCAGTTACTCGTCTTCAACGGTCCGTGAAAAACTGTTTTTT	CASSYSSSTVREKLFF
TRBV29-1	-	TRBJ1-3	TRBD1	TGCAGCGTTGGCGGGACAGGGGCGACTGGAAACACCATATATTTT	CSVGGTGATGNTIYF
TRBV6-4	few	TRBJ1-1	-	TGTGCCAGCAGGCACGGGGATGGGACTGAAGCTTTCTTT	CASRHGDGTEAFF
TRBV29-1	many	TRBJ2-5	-	TGCAGCGTTGGCCAGGGGGAGACCCAGTACTTC	CSVGQGETQYF
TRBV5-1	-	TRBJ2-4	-	TGCGCCAGCAGCGCCGGGGCGCTGGCCAAAAACATTCAGTACTTC	CASSAGALAKNIQYF
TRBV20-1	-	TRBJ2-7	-	TGCAGTGCTAGGGGGACCACTTTATACGAGCAGTACTTC	CSARGTTLYEQYF
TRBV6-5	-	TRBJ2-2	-	TGTGCCAGCAGTTATGGACAGAGCACCGGGGAGCTGTTTTTT	CASSYGQSTGELFF
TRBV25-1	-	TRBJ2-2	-	TGTGCCAGCAGTGAAGGTACCGGGACACCTAACACCGGGGAGCTGTTTTTT	CASSEGTGTPNTGELFF
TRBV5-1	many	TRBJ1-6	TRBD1	TGCGCCAGCAGCCTTACGCAGGGACAGAATTCACCCCTCCACTTT	CASSLTQGQNSPLHF
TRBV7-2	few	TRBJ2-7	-	TGTGCCAGCAGCTTCATCGGGGGCTCCTACGAGCAGTACTTC	CASSFIGGSYEQYF